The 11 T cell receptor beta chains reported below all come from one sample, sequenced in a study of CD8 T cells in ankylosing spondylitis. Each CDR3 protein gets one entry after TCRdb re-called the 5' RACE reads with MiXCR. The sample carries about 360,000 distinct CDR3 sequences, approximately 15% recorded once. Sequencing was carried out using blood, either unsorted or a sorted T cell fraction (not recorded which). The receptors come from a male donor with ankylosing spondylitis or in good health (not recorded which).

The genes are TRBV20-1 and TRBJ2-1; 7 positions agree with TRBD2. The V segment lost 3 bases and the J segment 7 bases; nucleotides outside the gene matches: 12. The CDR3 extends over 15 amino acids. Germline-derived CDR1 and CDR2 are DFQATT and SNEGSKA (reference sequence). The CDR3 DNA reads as TGCAGTGCTAGCCGGGACTACCAAGGTTATAATGAGCAGTTCTTC. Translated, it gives CSASRDYQGYNEQFF.

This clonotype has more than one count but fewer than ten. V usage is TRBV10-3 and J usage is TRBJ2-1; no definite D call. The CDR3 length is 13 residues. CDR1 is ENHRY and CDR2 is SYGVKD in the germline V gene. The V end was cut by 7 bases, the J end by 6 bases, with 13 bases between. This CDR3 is CAIIGADFNEQFF. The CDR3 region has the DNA TGTGCCATCATCGGAGCAGATTTCAATGAGCAGTTCTTC.

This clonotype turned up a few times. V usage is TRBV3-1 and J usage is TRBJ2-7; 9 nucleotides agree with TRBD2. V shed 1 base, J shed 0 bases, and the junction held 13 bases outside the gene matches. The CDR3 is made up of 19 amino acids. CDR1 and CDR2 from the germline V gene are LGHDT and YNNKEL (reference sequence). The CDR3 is CASSQGPLRQRGDSYEQYF. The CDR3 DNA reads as TGTGCCAGCAGCCAAGGTCCTCTCCGACAGCGGGGGGACTCCTACGAGCAGTACTTC.

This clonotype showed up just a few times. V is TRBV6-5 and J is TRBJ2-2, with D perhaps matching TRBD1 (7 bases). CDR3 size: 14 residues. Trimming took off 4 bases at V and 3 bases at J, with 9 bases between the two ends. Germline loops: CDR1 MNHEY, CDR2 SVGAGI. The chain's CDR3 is CASSSGGYTGELFF. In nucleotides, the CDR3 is TGTGCCAGCAGTTCAGGGGGGTACACCGGGGAGCTGTTTTTT.

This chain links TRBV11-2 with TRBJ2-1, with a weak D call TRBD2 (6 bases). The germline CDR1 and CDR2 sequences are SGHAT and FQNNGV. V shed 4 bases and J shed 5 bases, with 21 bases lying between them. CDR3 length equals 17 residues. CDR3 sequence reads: CASSSVGTATFHNEQFF. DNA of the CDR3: TGTGCCAGCAGCTCCGTCGGGACTGCTACTTTCCACAATGAGCAGTTCTTC.

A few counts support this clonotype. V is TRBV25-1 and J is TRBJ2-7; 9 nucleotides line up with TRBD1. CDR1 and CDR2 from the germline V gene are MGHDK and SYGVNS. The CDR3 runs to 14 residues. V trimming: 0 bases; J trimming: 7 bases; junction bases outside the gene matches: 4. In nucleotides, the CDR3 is TGTGCCAGCAGTGAATACGGGACAGGGAAGGAGCAGTACTTC. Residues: CASSEYGTGKEQYF.

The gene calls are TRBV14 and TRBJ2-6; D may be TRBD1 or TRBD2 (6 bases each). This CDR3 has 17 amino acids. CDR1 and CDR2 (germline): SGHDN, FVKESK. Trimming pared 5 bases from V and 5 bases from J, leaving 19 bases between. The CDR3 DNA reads TGTGCCAGCAGCTACGGGGGCCGCAGCGATAGGGCCAACGTCCTGACTTTC. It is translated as CASSYGGRSDRANVLTF.

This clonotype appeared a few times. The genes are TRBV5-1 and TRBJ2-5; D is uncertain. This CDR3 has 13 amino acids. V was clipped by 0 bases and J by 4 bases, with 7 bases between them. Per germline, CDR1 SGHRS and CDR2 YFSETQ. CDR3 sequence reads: CASSLDWGETQYF. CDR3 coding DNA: TGCGCCAGCAGCTTGGATTGGGGAGAGACCCAGTACTTC.

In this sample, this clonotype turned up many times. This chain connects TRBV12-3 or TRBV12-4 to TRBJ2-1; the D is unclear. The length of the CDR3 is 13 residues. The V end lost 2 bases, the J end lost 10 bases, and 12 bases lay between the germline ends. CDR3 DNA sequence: TGTGCCAGCAGTTTATCCCTCTCCAGGGAGCAGTTCTTC. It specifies CASSLSLSREQFF.

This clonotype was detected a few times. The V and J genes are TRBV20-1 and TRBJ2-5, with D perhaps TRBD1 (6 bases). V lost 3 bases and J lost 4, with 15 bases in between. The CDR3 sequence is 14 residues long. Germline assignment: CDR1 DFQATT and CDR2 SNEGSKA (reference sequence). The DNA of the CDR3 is TGCAGTGCTAGTTTCCAGCCCAGGGGAGAGACCCAGTACTTC. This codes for CSASFQPRGETQYF.

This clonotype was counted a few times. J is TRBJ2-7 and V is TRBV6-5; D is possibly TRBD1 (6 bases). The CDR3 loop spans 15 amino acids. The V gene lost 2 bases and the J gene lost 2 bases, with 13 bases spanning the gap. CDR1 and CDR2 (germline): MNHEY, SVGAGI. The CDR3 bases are TGTGCCAGCAGTTACGACCCCAGGGGTGCCTACGAGCAGTACTTC. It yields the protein CASSYDPRGAYEQYF.